The clone carrying this TCR beta chain came up many times. Unique molecular identifiers were affixed to single, distinct cDNA molecules. TCRdb passed the 5' RACE reads through MiXCR, listing each CDR3 protein once. The sample carries around 52,000 distinct CDR3 sequences, roughly 12% recorded once. The CDR3 sequence is 15 residues long. V lost 1 base and J 6 bases, leaving 14 bases between the germline ends. Germline CDR1 LGHDT, CDR2 YNNKEL (reference sequence). This record comes from a study of early T cells in non-severe SARS-CoV-2 infection. The TCR comes from an adult who was a healthcare worker with PCR-confirmed SARS-CoV-2 infection or an uninfected control (not recorded which). Sequencing was carried out using whole blood. The chain is built from TRBV3-1 and TRBJ2-3, with D tentatively TRBD2 (6 bases). Here the CDR3 reads CASSQVGTGGDTQYF. CDR3 bases: TGTGCCAGCAGCCAAGTAGGGACCGGAGGGGATACGCAGTATTTT.